These 16 T cell receptor beta chains came from one sample sequenced in a study of OX40 agonist ivuxolimab in advanced cancers. The library was generated by the immunoSEQ multiplex PCR assay. The source is immuneACCESS, and TCRdb retained only in-frame sequences with V and J called. Part of the clones is not carried over; for the studies checked, unresolved V genes explain less than half of this, and the remainder is unexplained. The sample includes 20,000 to 25,000 clones, with roughly 82% observed a single time. The ten largest make up 26% of the sample. The sequenced sample was CD4+ or CD8+ T cells sorted from blood, obtained in a trial of the OX40 agonist ivuxolimab. These receptors were taken from an adult with an advanced solid tumor such as melanoma, head and neck, liver or kidney cancer.

This clone showed up just a few times. The chain combines TRBV10-1 with TRBJ1-2, with a tentative D call TRBD1 (5 bases). Germline-derived CDR1 and CDR2 are WNHNN and SYGVQD (reference sequence). Trimming stripped 7 bases from V and 8 bases from J, with 26 bases between. The CDR3 extends over 16 amino acids. The CDR3 bases are TGCGCCAGCAAATTCCGGGGGTTGGTAGCGTTTAAAGGCTACACCTTC. The encoded protein is CASKFRGLVAFKGYTF.

The chain combines TRBV18 with TRBJ2-3; 8 nucleotides agree with TRBD2. Germline CDR1 is KGHSH and CDR2 is LQKENI. The trim removed 6 bases at V and 7 bases at J, leaving 21 bases unmatched. The CDR3 runs 18 residues. The CDR3 loop is CASSPTYRAGVYRHTQYF. As DNA, the CDR3 is TGTGCCAGCTCTCCCACCTACCGAGCGGGAGTCTACAGGCATACGCAGTATTTT.

The chain links TRBV14 to TRBJ2-5; the D gene is possibly TRBD2 (5 bases). The CDR3 loop spans 14 amino acids. Trimming removed 0 bases from V and 5 bases from J, with 10 bases in between. The germline gives CDR1 SGHDN, CDR2 FVKESK. The CDR3 coding sequence is TGTGCCAGCAGCCAAGATGAATTAGCGGAGACCCAGTACTTC. This translates into CASSQDELAETQYF.

The table lists this clone with a count of one. In DNA, the CDR3 is TGTGCCAGCAGCTGGAACACCGGGGAGCTGTTTTTT. Translating gives CASSWNTGELFF. This chain links TRBV28 with TRBJ2-2; no reliable D call. The germline gives CDR1 MDHEN, CDR2 SYDVKM. The V end lost 6 bases, the J end lost 1 base, and 3 bases lay between the germline ends. This CDR3 has 12 residues.

The rearrangement joins TRBV7-6 to TRBJ1-1; 7 bases map to TRBD1. This CDR3 has 12 amino acids. Germline CDR1 and CDR2: SGHVS and FNYEAQ. The ends lost 5 bases at V and 7 bases at J; junction bases unmatched: 4. CDR3 region: CASSAGQNEAFF. The CDR3 DNA is TGTGCCAGCAGCGCGGGACAGAATGAAGCTTTCTTT.

The genes are TRBV7-9 and TRBJ2-3; D is unresolved. Germline CDR1 and CDR2: SEHNR and FQNEAQ (reference sequence). V was shortened by 3 bases and J by 0 bases, with 10 bases between the two germline ends. The CDR3 spans 15 residues. The CDR3 sequence: CASSLMVRSTDTQYF. The CDR3 region has the DNA TGTGCCAGCAGCTTGATGGTCCGAAGCACAGATACGCAGTATTTT.

The V and J genes are TRBV25-1 and TRBJ2-2; D perhaps matches TRBD1 (5 bases). V shed 3 bases and J shed 6 bases, with 8 bases lying between them. CDR1 and CDR2 (germline): MGHDK, SYGVNS. CDR3 size: 13 residues. In DNA, the CDR3 is TGTGCCAGCAGTGAGGGGCTGGCCGGGGAGCTGTTTTTT. Protein: CASSEGLAGELFF.

This clone turned up a few times. The V and J genes are TRBV13 and TRBJ2-5, with 9 bases fitting TRBD2. J gave up 4 bases and V 5 bases, and 11 bases lay outside the gene matches. The length of the CDR3 is 16 residues. The germline V gene has CDR1 PRHDT and CDR2 FYEKMQ (reference sequence). The chain's CDR3 is CASSPERVSGRETQYF. The CDR3 DNA sequence: TGTGCCAGCAGCCCAGAAAGGGTTAGCGGGAGAGAGACCCAGTACTTC.

This chain connects TRBV28 to TRBJ2-1; D possibly corresponds to TRBD2 (6 bases). The CDR3 runs 15 residues. V was shortened by 5 bases and J by 2 bases, with 13 bases between the two germline ends. CDR1 is MDHEN, CDR2 SYDVKM, per germline. The CDR3, as DNA: TGTGCCAGCAGTACTCCCGGACTACCCTACAATGAGCAGTTCTTC. It translates to CASSTPGLPYNEQFF.

The chain combines TRBV7-9 with TRBJ2-2; D perhaps matches TRBD1 (6 bases). Looked up from germline, CDR1 is SEHNR and CDR2 is FQNEAQ (reference sequence). Between the trimmed V and J ends, which lost 5 bases and 7 bases, there was a span of 20 bases. The CDR3 has 16 residues. CDR3 DNA sequence: TGTGCCAGCAGCATGACACCTACAGGGTCGGACGGGGAGCTGTTTTTT. It translates to CASSMTPTGSDGELFF.

The chain has TRBV5-6 and TRBJ2-7, with D possibly being TRBD2 (6 bases). V dropped 5 bases and J dropped 6 bases, with 15 bases sitting between them. The germline gives CDR1 SGHDT, CDR2 YYEEEE. This CDR3 is built from 13 residues. CDR3 nucleotides: TGTGCCAGCAGGTTGTGGGGGGTTCTCGAGCAGTACTTC. As protein: CASRLWGVLEQYF.

The chain couples TRBV5-6 to TRBJ2-7; either TRBD1 or TRBD2 may fit D (6 bases each). Germline CDR1 reads SGHDT; CDR2 reads YYEEEE. The length of the CDR3 is 15 residues. Trimming cost V 1 base and J 3 bases, with 14 bases left between them. The CDR3 sequence is CASSLSAGGVYEQYF. Here the CDR3 DNA reads TGTGCCAGCAGCTTGTCCGCCGGGGGCGTCTACGAGCAGTACTTC.

The chain combines TRBV7-9 with TRBJ2-5, with a weak D call TRBD2 (6 bases). The CDR3 totals 17 residues. The germline V gene has CDR1 SEHNR and CDR2 FQNEAQ (reference sequence). V lost 2 bases, J lost 1 base, and 17 bases lay in between. DNA for the CDR3: TGTGCCAGCAGCTTACTAAGGGACTCAAGTTCCCAAGAGACCCAGTACTTC. Protein product: CASSLLRDSSSQETQYF.

The V and J genes are TRBV27 and TRBJ2-2, with D possibly matching TRBD1 (5 bases). Germline CDR1 reads MNHEY; CDR2 reads SMNVEV (reference sequence). Trimming pared 5 bases from V and 5 bases from J, leaving 12 bases between. The CDR3 spans 14 residues. The DNA for the CDR3 is TGTGCCAGCAGTCATTCCAGGGTAACCGGGGAGCTGTTTTTT. Protein: CASSHSRVTGELFF.

In this sample, this clone turned up once. V and J are TRBV28 and TRBJ1-1; D not certain. The V gene's germline CDR1 is MDHEN and CDR2 SYDVKM. The ends were cut back, 5 bases at V and 6 bases at J, with 10 bases in the middle. This CDR3 contains 12 residues. The CDR3 DNA sequence: TGTGCCAGCAGTCCCGATCGAGCTGAAGCTTTCTTT. Protein product: CASSPDRAEAFF. The variable domain in full, completed from reference TRBV28 and TRBJ1-1, reads DVKVTQSSRYLVKRTGEKVFLECVQDMDHENMFWYRQDPGLGLRLIYFSYDVKMKEKGDIPEGYSVSREKKERFSLILESASTNQTSMYLCASSPDRAEAFFGQGTRLTVV.

The rearrangement joins TRBV14 to TRBJ2-7; 9 bases align to TRBD2. The germline V gene encodes CDR1 SGHDN and CDR2 FVKESK. The CDR3 runs to 15 residues. Trimming took 0 bases from V and 5 from J; bases not matched to a gene: 5. Here the CDR3 DNA reads TGTGCCAGCAGCCAAGATTCTAGCGGGATTCACGAGCAGTACTTC. Residues: CASSQDSSGIHEQYF.